The 25 T cell receptor beta chains below were found in one sample sequenced in a study of CD8 T cells in Susac syndrome. Random hexamers were used to reverse transcribe the RNA input (about 0.45 to 1 ug). TCRdb re-analysed the immunoSEQ multiplex PCR reads in MiXCR, keeping a single row per CDR3 protein. The data contain about 120,000 distinct CDR3 sequences, around 96% of them singletons. Specimen: CD4+ T cells from PBMCs. The receptor set was obtained from a human donor with Susac syndrome.

The gene calls are TRBV29-1 and TRBJ1-1; maybe TRBD1 (5 bases). Deletions cut 1 base from V and 1 base from J, with 13 bases between. Per germline, CDR1 SQVTM and CDR2 ANQGSEA. This CDR3 contains 15 residues. The CDR3 reads CSVEGGGGTNTEAFF. The CDR3 nucleotides read TGCAGCGTTGAAGGGGGCGGGGGTACGAACACTGAAGCTTTCTTT.

V is TRBV12-3 or TRBV12-4 and J is TRBJ1-1; no clear D gene. V was clipped by 5 bases and J by 1 base, with 8 bases between them. The CDR3 runs to 13 residues. CDR3 sequence (DNA): TGTGCCAGCAGTCCCATTCCGAACACTGAAGCTTTCTTT. As protein: CASSPIPNTEAFF.

The rearrangement uses TRBV20-1 and TRBJ2-7, with a weak D call TRBD2 (6 bases). The length of the CDR3 is 13 residues. Trimming took 3 bases from V and 9 from J, leaving 18 bases between them. The germline gives CDR1 DFQATT, CDR2 SNEGSKA (reference sequence). The CDR3 DNA follows: TGCAGTGCTAGGGGGACTCCCATAAAAGGGCAGTACTTC. Translated, it gives CSARGTPIKGQYF.

The rearrangement uses TRBV7-2 and TRBJ1-1; D gene unclear. This CDR3 is built from 13 residues. Per germline, CDR1 SGHTA and CDR2 FQGNSA. V was shortened by 5 bases and J by 3 bases, with 10 bases between the two germline ends. In DNA, the CDR3 is TGTGCCAGCAGCGTCCGGAGGGACACTGAAGCTTTCTTT. It translates to CASSVRRDTEAFF.

The chain joins TRBV28 to TRBJ1-2, with D tentatively TRBD1 (6 bases). This CDR3 has 13 residues. Germline V gene lookup returns CDR1 MDHEN and CDR2 SYDVKM. With 2 bases removed from V and 4 bases from J, the gap between germline ends came to 8 bases. The CDR3 protein is CASSLPGAYGYTF. The CDR3 region has the DNA TGTGCCAGCAGTTTACCAGGGGCCTATGGCTACACCTTC.

This chain connects TRBV20-1 to TRBJ2-5; D might be TRBD1 or TRBD2, each matching 5 bases. Per the germline V gene, CDR1 is DFQATT and CDR2 is SNEGSKA (reference sequence). The CDR3 loop spans 12 amino acids. Between the trimmed V and J ends, which lost 5 bases and 4 bases, there was a span of 11 bases. CDR3 nucleotides: TGCAGTGCTGGGACCCGGGGAGAGACCCAGTACTTC. This sequence encodes CSAGTRGETQYF.

The CDR3 region is CASSLAGLDNQPQHF. In DNA, the CDR3 is TGTGCCAGCAGCTTAGCAGGGCTTGACAATCAGCCCCAGCATTTT. The genes are TRBV7-8 and TRBJ1-5; the D is unclear. The germline V gene encodes CDR1 SGHVS and CDR2 FQNEAQ. V dropped 0 bases and J dropped 3 bases, with 9 bases sitting between them. This CDR3 has 15 residues.

V is TRBV14 and J is TRBJ2-2; either TRBD1 or TRBD2 may supply D (6 bases each). V lost 1 base, J lost 7 bases, and 22 bases lay in between. CDR1 and CDR2 from the germline V gene are SGHDN and FVKESK. The length of the CDR3 is 18 residues. The CDR3 bases are TGTGCCAGCAGCCAAGTTCATCCGGGGGCAGGGGCTAACGGGGAGCTGTTTTTT. Its protein is CASSQVHPGAGANGELFF. Drawing the rest from reference TRBV14 and TRBJ2-2, the complete variable domain is EAGVTQFPSHSVIEKGQTVTLRCDPISGHDNLYWYRRVMGKEIKFLLHFVKESKQDESGMPNNRFLAERTGGTYSTLKVQPAELEDSGVYFCASSQVHPGAGANGELFFGEGSRLTVL.

The chain uses TRBV4-1 and TRBJ2-1; D gene ambiguous. CDR3 size: 15 residues. V shed 0 bases and J shed 5 bases, with 11 bases lying between them. Germline-derived CDR1 and CDR2 are MGHRA and YSYEKL. CDR3 sequence (DNA): TGCGCCAGCAGCCAAGATCCCAGACCGGACAATGAGCAGTTCTTC. The encoded protein is CASSQDPRPDNEQFF.

The chain combines TRBV29-1 with TRBJ2-3, with TRBD2 matching over 9 bases. This CDR3 is built from 15 residues. Germline V gene sequence: CDR1 SQVTM, CDR2 ANQGSEA. Losses at the gene ends were 3 bases for V and 2 bases for J; bases not matched to a gene: 6. The DNA of the CDR3 is TGCAGCGTTGAGCCGACTAGCGGCCACACAGATACGCAGTATTTT. As protein: CSVEPTSGHTDTQYF.

The chain links TRBV9 to TRBJ2-5; 8 nucleotides agree with TRBD1. J gave up 5 bases and V 5 bases, and 8 bases lay outside the gene matches. The CDR3 length is 14 residues. Germline CDR1 and CDR2: SGDLS and YYNGEE. The CDR3 sequence is CASSDQGASETQYF. The DNA of the CDR3 is TGTGCCAGCAGTGACCAGGGGGCGAGTGAGACCCAGTACTTC.

This clonotype came up once. This chain links TRBV20-1 with TRBJ1-2, with a weak D call TRBD1 (5 bases). The V gene lost 7 bases and the J gene lost 2 bases, with 14 bases spanning the gap. This CDR3 contains 13 residues. Looked up from germline, CDR1 is DFQATT and CDR2 is SNEGSKA (reference sequence). CDR3 nucleotide sequence: TGCAGTGTCTCGGGGACCGGGAACTATGGCTACACCTTC. This translates into CSVSGTGNYGYTF.

V and J are TRBV28 and TRBJ1-2; the match to TRBD1 covers 8 bases. Germline V lookup: CDR1 MDHEN, CDR2 SYDVKM. The CDR3 loop spans 12 amino acids. V gave up 5 bases and J gave up 13 bases; unmatched junction bases: 9. The CDR3 region is CASSRLGQGATF. The CDR3 DNA follows: TGTGCCAGCAGTCGATTAGGACAGGGAGCCACCTTC.

The chain has TRBV29-1 and TRBJ2-7, with D unclear. V was shortened by 0 bases and J by 2 bases, with 14 bases between the two germline ends. The germline CDR1 and CDR2 sequences are SQVTM and ANQGSEA. This CDR3 contains 15 residues. CDR3 bases: TGCAGCGTTGAAGATCCGGAGCCCCGGACCTACGAGCAGTACTTC. Amino acids: CSVEDPEPRTYEQYF.

The J gene is TRBJ1-2, the V gene TRBV7-2; 7 bases map to TRBD1. The CDR3 length is 14 residues. Germline V gives CDR1 SGHTA, CDR2 FQGNSA. V shed 7 bases, J shed 6 bases, and the junction held 11 bases outside the gene matches. The CDR3, as DNA: TGTGCCAGCACCCTCACAGGGGTGGGCGATGGCTACACCTTC. This encodes CASTLTGVGDGYTF.

The gene calls are TRBV20-1 and TRBJ2-5; 11 bases map to TRBD2. The CDR3 is 13 amino acids. V shed 7 bases, J shed 5 bases, and the junction held 6 bases outside the gene matches. Germline lookup yields CDR1 DFQATT and CDR2 SNEGSKA (reference sequence). CDR3 protein: CSVPGTSGETQYF. CDR3 DNA: TGCAGTGTCCCCGGGACTAGCGGCGAGACCCAGTACTTC.

The CDR3 here is CASSQSTNSDTQYF. For the CDR3, the DNA is TGTGCCAGCTCACAAAGCACGAATTCGGATACGCAGTATTTT. The chain uses TRBV18 and TRBJ2-3; no definite D call. Trimming removed 4 bases at V and 6 bases at J, with 14 bases between. The CDR3 length is 14 residues. CDR1 is KGHSH, CDR2 LQKENI, per germline.

The chain combines TRBV20-1 with TRBJ2-1; 7 bases fit TRBD2. The CDR3 is 12 residues long. The trim removed 3 bases at V and 6 bases at J, leaving 2 bases unmatched. The germline CDR1 and CDR2 sequences are DFQATT and SNEGSKA (reference sequence). The CDR3 DNA sequence: TGCAGTGCTAGTAGGACTAGCAATGAGCAGTTCTTC. This encodes CSASRTSNEQFF.

The chain has TRBV24-1 and TRBJ2-1; D unresolved. The CDR3 is 12 residues long. Looked up from germline, CDR1 is KGHDR and CDR2 is SFDVKD. Trimming pared 2 bases from V and 7 bases from J, leaving 5 bases between. This chain's CDR3 is CATSDYSNEQFF. CDR3 bases: TGTGCCACCAGTGATTATAGTAATGAGCAGTTCTTC.

This chain joins TRBV6-2 or TRBV6-3 and TRBJ2-6; TRBD1 matches 8 bases. Germline V gene data show CDR1 as MNHEY and CDR2 as SVGEGT. There are 17 residues in the CDR3. After removal of 4 bases from V and 2 bases from J, the junction contained 7 bases not matched to a gene. The CDR3, as DNA: TGTGCCAGCAGTTCCTACGGACAGGGCACTGGGGCCAACGTCCTGACTTTC. Encoded protein: CASSSYGQGTGANVLTF.

CDR3 DNA: TGTGCCAGCAGCGTATCTCAAGGGGGAGAGACCCAGTACTTC. Residues: CASSVSQGGETQYF. The chain employs TRBV9 and TRBJ2-5, with D maybe TRBD1 (6 bases). Trimming shortened V by 1 base and J by 4 bases, and 11 bases separated the two germline ends. This CDR3 has 14 amino acids. CDR1 is SGDLS and CDR2 is YYNGEE in the germline V gene.

The V call is TRBV30, the J call TRBJ1-2; D not certain. V lost 2 bases, J lost 0 bases, and 10 bases lay in between. Looked up from germline, CDR1 is GTSNPN and CDR2 is SVGIG (reference sequence). The CDR3 length is 14 residues. The CDR3 DNA sequence: TGTGCCTGGAGTAGGACCAGGACTAACTATGGCTACACCTTC. Its protein is CAWSRTRTNYGYTF.

This chain links TRBV4-2 with TRBJ2-3; D gene uncertain. This CDR3 contains 13 residues. Germline CDR1 and CDR2: LGHNA and YNFKEQ. V shed 0 bases and J shed 6 bases, with 7 bases lying between them. The CDR3: CASSQDPRDTQYF. The CDR3 nucleotides read TGTGCCAGCAGCCAAGATCCAAGGGATACGCAGTATTTT.

The V call is TRBV9, the J call TRBJ2-2; 13 positions match TRBD2. The CDR3 spans 19 residues. Germline CDR1 reads SGDLS; CDR2 reads YYNGEE. V shed 4 bases, J shed 6 bases, and the junction held 15 bases outside the gene matches. CDR3 sequence: CASSLGLAGPSTLAGELFF. CDR3 DNA: TGTGCCAGCAGCCTGGGACTAGCGGGGCCTTCGACTCTCGCCGGGGAGCTGTTTTTT.

The chain joins TRBV29-1 to TRBJ2-1, with 9 bases lining up with TRBD2. Germline V gene sequence: CDR1 SQVTM, CDR2 ANQGSEA. The junction had 23 bases not matched to a gene; V was cut back by 8 bases and J by 9 bases. This CDR3 comprises 17 residues. The CDR3: CSSAGVGGLAFSSEQFF. The DNA of the CDR3 is TGCAGCTCTGCTGGGGTTGGGGGACTAGCCTTTAGTAGTGAGCAGTTCTTC.